These 26 T cell receptor beta chains share one sample of origin, sequenced in a study of T cells in Graves' hyperthyroidism and ophthalmopathy. The TCR beta CDR3 regions underwent amplification using RNA transcripts as the source. The HTBI set primed first-round TCR CDR3 RT-PCR. From the multiplex PCR reads, TCRdb called clonotypes with MiXCR, one entry per CDR3 protein. The repertoire consists of about 640,000 distinct CDR3 sequences, with about a fifth occurring once and the leading ten covering approximately 30%. The sample consisted of blood. These receptors came from a man younger than 40 with Graves' ophthalmopathy.

V usage is TRBV6-1 and J usage is TRBJ1-1; D unclear. Looked up from germline, CDR1 is MNHNS and CDR2 is SASEGT. The CDR3 consists of 10 residues. The V end lost 10 bases, the J end lost 6 bases, and 9 bases lay between the germline ends. CDR3 sequence reads: CATWQAEAFF. The DNA for the CDR3 is TGTGCCACATGGCAGGCTGAAGCTTTCTTT.

V is TRBV5-1 and J is TRBJ1-1; the match to TRBD1 covers 7 bases. V lost 0 bases and J lost 2; bases outside the gene matches: 4. The CDR3 covers 15 residues. CDR1 and CDR2 from the germline V gene are SGHRS and YFSETQ. The CDR3 is CASSLAGQSNTEAFF. The CDR3 DNA is TGCGCCAGCAGCTTGGCGGGACAGTCAAACACTGAAGCTTTCTTT. Full variable domain (missing parts from reference TRBV5-1 and TRBJ1-1): KAGVTQTPRYLIKTRGQQVTLSCSPISGHRSVSWYQQTPGQGLQFLFEYFSETQRNKGNFPGRFSGRQFSNSRSEMNVSTLELGDSALYLCASSLAGQSNTEAFFGQGTRLTVV.

In its sample, this clonotype was seen a few times. This chain joins TRBV14 and TRBJ2-5; the match to TRBD1 covers 7 bases. V was clipped by 1 base and J by 4 bases; unmatched bases: 9. The CDR3 has 16 residues. Germline V lookup: CDR1 SGHDN, CDR2 FVKESK. The CDR3 here is CASSQAPRGSGETQYF. CDR3 bases: TGTGCCAGCAGCCAAGCCCCCAGGGGGAGTGGAGAGACCCAGTACTTC. Combining the CDR3 with reference TRBV14 and TRBJ2-5 gives the whole variable domain EAGVTQFPSHSVIEKGQTVTLRCDPISGHDNLYWYRRVMGKEIKFLLHFVKESKQDESGMPNNRFLAERTGGTYSTLKVQPAELEDSGVYFCASSQAPRGSGETQYFGPGTRLLVL.

This clonotype was picked up a small number of times. The rearrangement joins TRBV20-1 to TRBJ1-1; TRBD1 matches 8 bases. Trimming cost V 5 bases and J 5 bases; bases outside gene matches: 7. There are 13 residues in the CDR3. Germline V gives CDR1 DFQATT, CDR2 SNEGSKA (reference sequence). CDR3 region: CSAPGQGGTEAFF. CDR3 coding DNA: TGCAGTGCTCCCGGACAGGGAGGGACTGAAGCTTTCTTT.

This clonotype was found a few times. V is TRBV14 and J is TRBJ2-1; D unclear. Germline lookup yields CDR1 SGHDN and CDR2 FVKESK. This CDR3 spans 14 amino acids. Deletions cut 1 base from V and 4 bases from J, with 8 bases between. The CDR3 loop reads CASSQGRLYNEQFF. In DNA form, the CDR3 reads TGTGCCAGCAGCCAAGGGCGACTGTACAATGAGCAGTTCTTC.

There are a few counts of this clonotype. The J gene is TRBJ2-7, the V gene TRBV20-1; D is ambiguous. There are 14 residues in the CDR3. Germline V gene sequence: CDR1 DFQATT, CDR2 SNEGSKA (reference sequence). Trimming took off 5 bases at V and 1 base at J, with 15 bases between the two ends. The CDR3 sequence is CSAAAVRQSYEQYF. DNA of the CDR3: TGCAGTGCTGCCGCCGTCAGGCAATCCTACGAGCAGTACTTC.

This clonotype was counted between two and nine times. V is TRBV28 and J is TRBJ2-5; TRBD1 matches at 7 bases. Germline CDR1 and CDR2: MDHEN and SYDVKM. The CDR3 is 14 residues long. With V trimmed by 6 bases and J by 5 bases, 9 bases remained unmatched. The CDR3 coding sequence is TGTGCCAGCAGACCAGAGGGGGCGTGGGAGACCCAGTACTTC. This gives the protein CASRPEGAWETQYF.

The sample holds a few counts of this clonotype. V is TRBV6-6 and J is TRBJ2-7; D might be TRBD2 (6 bases). The CDR3 contains 14 residues. From germline, CDR1 is MNHNY and CDR2 SVGAGI (reference sequence). Between the trimmed V and J ends, which lost 0 bases and 4 bases, there was a span of 10 bases. CDR3 sequence: CASSYSPSEYEQYF. The CDR3, as DNA: TGTGCCAGCAGTTACTCTCCTAGCGAATACGAGCAGTACTTC.

The rearrangement uses TRBV20-1 and TRBJ2-6; D is perhaps TRBD1 (6 bases). CDR3 length equals 16 residues. Germline V gene sequence: CDR1 DFQATT, CDR2 SNEGSKA (reference sequence). V gave up 3 bases and J gave up 0 bases, with 12 bases separating them. The CDR3 DNA follows: TGCAGTGCTAGTAATCCAGGGGCCTCTGGGGCCAACGTCCTGACTTTC. Its translation: CSASNPGASGANVLTF.

In its sample, this clonotype was seen a few times. This chain joins TRBV20-1 and TRBJ2-2; TRBD2 matches at 8 bases. Germline V gene data show CDR1 as DFQATT and CDR2 as SNEGSKA (reference sequence). The CDR3 is 14 amino acids. V trimming: 0 bases; J trimming: 6 bases; junction bases outside the gene matches: 3. The CDR3 bases are TGCAGTGCTAGAGATCCGGGAGGGGCCGGGGAGCTGTTTTTT. As protein: CSARDPGGAGELFF.

The V and J genes are TRBV18 and TRBJ1-4; TRBD1 agrees at 10 bases. The CDR3 consists of 13 residues. The V segment lost 8 bases and the J segment 7 bases; nucleotides outside the gene matches: 4. Germline CDR1 KGHSH, CDR2 LQKENI. Here the CDR3 reads CASQDRGSEKLFF. As DNA, the CDR3 is TGTGCCAGCCAGGACAGGGGGAGTGAAAAACTGTTTTTT.

For this clonotype: A much larger clone lies a single base off, so this may be a read error. This chain connects TRBV11-2 to TRBJ2-7; TRBD2 might be the D (5 bases). The CDR3 has 14 amino acids. CDR1 is SGHAT and CDR2 is FQNNGV in the germline V gene. CDR3 region: CASSRSREAYKQYF. In DNA form, the CDR3 reads TGTGCCAGCAGCCGGAGTCGGGAAGCCTACAAGCAGTACTTC. The entire variable domain, with the rest obtained from reference TRBV11-2 and TRBJ2-7, is as follows: EAGVAQSPRYKIIEKRQSVAFWCNPISGHATLYWYQQILGQGPKLLIQFQNNGVVDDSQLPKDRFSAERLKGVDSTLKIQPAKLEDSAVYLCASSRSREAYKQYFGPGTRLTVT.

The V call is TRBV7-2, the J call TRBJ2-1, with D unclear. Germline lookup yields CDR1 SGHTA and CDR2 FQGNSA. The CDR3 sequence is 13 residues long. The V gene lost 2 bases and the J gene lost 6 bases, with 8 bases spanning the gap. This CDR3 is CASSLFIGNEQFF. CDR3 in DNA: TGTGCCAGCAGCTTATTTATAGGCAATGAGCAGTTCTTC.

For the CDR3, the DNA is TGTGCCAGCAGCCCGCGCGGGACACGTACCTTAAATCAGCCCCAGCATTTT. Amino acid sequence: CASSPRGTRTLNQPQHF. The J gene is TRBJ1-5, the V gene TRBV5-5, with D perhaps matching TRBD1 (6 bases). Germline CDR1 and CDR2: SGHKS and YYEKEE (reference sequence). The CDR3 is 17 residues long. The V gene lost 4 bases and the J gene lost 4 bases, with 21 bases spanning the gap.

The chain employs TRBV28 and TRBJ2-1; 8 bases match TRBD1. This CDR3 is built from 13 residues. Germline CDR1 and CDR2: MDHEN and SYDVKM. The V and J ends lost 2 bases and 15 bases, in that order; junction bases with no gene match: 9. CDR3 in DNA: TGTGCCAGCAGTTTACAGGGGGCGCAGGGGCTGTTCTTC. It specifies CASSLQGAQGLFF.

This clonotype was observed a few times. V gene TRBV30 combines with J gene TRBJ1-6; no clear D gene. V was pared by 3 bases and J by 8 bases, with 14 bases between. The germline CDR1 and CDR2 sequences are GTSNPN and SVGIG (reference sequence). The length of the CDR3 is 14 residues. CDR3 loop: CAWSLGVGHSPLHF. In DNA, the CDR3 is TGTGCCTGGAGCCTCGGGGTCGGTCATTCACCCCTCCACTTT. Based on the CDR3 plus reference TRBV30 and TRBJ1-6, the full variable domain is SQTIHQWPATLVQPVGSPLSLECTVEGTSNPNLYWYRQAAGRGLQLLFYSVGIGQISSEVPQNLSASRPQDRQFILSSKKLLLSDSGFYLCAWSLGVGHSPLHFGNGTRLTVT.

The chain has TRBV12-3 or TRBV12-4 and TRBJ2-7; 9 bases are a match to TRBD1. V was clipped by 3 bases and J by 2 bases; unmatched bases: 5. This CDR3 has 15 residues. The CDR3 DNA follows: TGTGCCAGCAGTTTTGGAGGGACAGGGCCCTACGAGCAGTACTTC. It yields the protein CASSFGGTGPYEQYF.

This clonotype occurred a few times. V gene TRBV7-9 combines with J gene TRBJ2-5; no clear D gene. The length of the CDR3 is 12 residues. CDR1 SEHNR and CDR2 FQNEAQ come from the germline V gene (reference sequence). Between the trimmed V and J ends, which lost 5 bases and 5 bases, there was a span of 9 bases. This CDR3 reads CASSGRSETQYF. CDR3 coding DNA: TGTGCCAGCAGCGGCCGGTCGGAGACCCAGTACTTC.

This chain uses TRBV6-2 or TRBV6-3 with TRBJ2-7, with TRBD1 matching over 7 bases. The CDR3 covers 13 residues. V shed 5 bases, J shed 6 bases, and the junction held 7 bases outside the gene matches. CDR1 is MNHEY and CDR2 is SVGEGT in the germline V gene. This chain's CDR3 is CASSKGTVREQYF. In nucleotides, the CDR3 is TGTGCCAGCAGTAAAGGGACAGTGCGCGAGCAGTACTTC.

There are a few counts of this clonotype. The V and J genes are TRBV2 and TRBJ2-5; 13 nucleotides agree with TRBD2. The CDR3 runs 15 residues. Germline V gene data show CDR1 as SNHLY and CDR2 as FYNNEI. V trimming: 10 bases; J trimming: 5 bases; junction bases outside the gene matches: 10. Here the CDR3 reads CATSRRTSGSETQYF. The CDR3 DNA is TGTGCCACCAGCAGAAGGACTAGCGGGAGTGAGACCCAGTACTTC.

This chain links TRBV5-4 with TRBJ2-7; D not certain. CDR3 size: 13 residues. Deletions cut 0 bases from V and 3 bases from J, with 7 bases between. In germline, CDR1 is SGHNT, CDR2 YYREEE (reference sequence). DNA for the CDR3: TGTGCCAGCAGCTTGGGATCCGTCTACGAGCAGTACTTC. Its translation is CASSLGSVYEQYF.

The chain uses TRBV19 and TRBJ2-1; 7 bases agree with TRBD1. J lost 1 base, V lost 5 bases, and 11 bases had no gene match. The CDR3 covers 17 residues. Per the germline V gene, CDR1 is LNHDA and CDR2 is SQIVND (reference sequence). The CDR3 spells CASSPTGAFPSYNEQFF. The CDR3 coding sequence is TGTGCCAGTAGTCCCACAGGGGCCTTCCCTTCCTACAATGAGCAGTTCTTC.

The chain has TRBV19 and TRBJ2-7, with TRBD1 identical over 9 bases. Germline V lookup: CDR1 LNHDA, CDR2 SQIVND (reference sequence). V shed 6 bases, J shed 2 bases, and the junction held 8 bases outside the gene matches. The CDR3 length is 15 residues. This CDR3 is CASRSGQGRTYEQYF. The CDR3 nucleotides read TGTGCCAGTAGATCCGGACAGGGGCGAACCTACGAGCAGTACTTC.

V gene TRBV20-1 combines with J gene TRBJ2-7; D gene uncertain. The CDR3 contains 15 residues. From germline, CDR1 is DFQATT and CDR2 SNEGSKA (reference sequence). Deletions cut 1 base from V and 4 bases from J, with 17 bases between. CDR3 in DNA: TGCAGTGCTAGAGGAACGGAGAAACTACAATACGAGCAGTACTTC. Protein: CSARGTEKLQYEQYF.

The rearrangement joins TRBV6-2 or TRBV6-3 to TRBJ2-3; 12 nucleotides align to TRBD2. The CDR3 contains 15 residues. In germline, CDR1 is MNHEY, CDR2 SVGEGT. V lost 6 bases, J lost 4 bases, and 5 bases stayed unmatched. The CDR3 region is CASRPSGRASDTQYF. The DNA for the CDR3 is TGTGCCAGCAGACCTAGCGGGAGGGCGTCAGATACGCAGTATTTT.

This clonotype showed up just a few times. A read error may account for a junction end that differs from germline. V usage is TRBV2 and J usage is TRBJ1-1; 7 bases fit TRBD1. There are 13 residues in the CDR3. Germline CDR1 SNHLY, CDR2 FYNNEI. CDR3 region: CASEQGENTEVFF. In DNA form, the CDR3 reads TGTGCCAGCGAGCAGGGGGAGAACACTGAAGTTTTCTTT.